The TCR beta chain described here comes from a study of OX40 agonist ivuxolimab in advanced cancers. Findings of the study overall: Low normalized clonal expansion also occurred in some nonresponding patients. Doses of 0.1 to 3.0 mg/kg were accompanied by clonal expansion of CD4+ and CD8+ blood T cells by week 6.

V dropped 2 bases and J dropped 0 bases, with 7 bases sitting between them. The CDR3 spans 14 residues. Germline assignment: CDR1 SGDLS and CDR2 YYNGEE. Concerning this clone: Antigen: not known.

This table comes from immunoSEQ multiplex PCR, and its TCRdb copy is limited to in-frame clones, with some not included. This repertoire shows about 61,000 clones, 86% found once; its top ten account for approximately 1.1%. The TCR originated in an adult with an advanced solid tumor such as melanoma, head and neck, liver or kidney cancer. Specimen: CD4+ or CD8+ T cells sorted from blood, collected in a trial of the OX40 agonist ivuxolimab. This sequence joins TRBV9 and TRBJ2-3; D might be TRBD1 (5 bases). In DNA form, the CDR3 reads TGTGCCAGCAGCGTTAGACAGAGCACAGATACGCAGTATTTT. This gives the protein CASSVRQSTDTQYF.